This TCR beta chain was found in a study of OX40 agonist ivuxolimab in advanced cancers. On the study more broadly: At doses from 0.01 to 10 mg/kg, patients were given intravenous ivuxolimab every 2 weeks. Whole-study results and caveats: Average numbers of expanded clones were greater in CD8+ T cells than in CD4+.

Exclusion of a patient followed from autoimmune disease history or systemic immunosuppression. Worth noting for this clone: The antigen remains undetermined.

Some clones are missing from TCRdb's copy, which holds only in-frame ones; the method was immunoSEQ multiplex PCR. The table includes tens of thousands of clones, about 81% detected once. This CDR3 has 19 residues. Germline V CDR1 and CDR2: SQVTM, ANQGSEA. Unmatched junction bases numbered 22, after V lost 8 bases and J lost 4 bases. This receptor was obtained from an adult with an advanced solid tumor such as melanoma, head and neck, liver or kidney cancer. This chain joins TRBV29-1 and TRBJ2-1, with 11 bases lining up with TRBD2. This sample comprised CD4+ or CD8+ T cells sorted from blood, obtained in a trial of the OX40 agonist ivuxolimab. CDR3 nucleotide sequence: TGCAGCTCCCGCCCTGGGGTTGGGGTAGCGGGAGGGTTGTACAATGAGCAGTTCTTC. Translating it yields CSSRPGVGVAGGLYNEQFF.